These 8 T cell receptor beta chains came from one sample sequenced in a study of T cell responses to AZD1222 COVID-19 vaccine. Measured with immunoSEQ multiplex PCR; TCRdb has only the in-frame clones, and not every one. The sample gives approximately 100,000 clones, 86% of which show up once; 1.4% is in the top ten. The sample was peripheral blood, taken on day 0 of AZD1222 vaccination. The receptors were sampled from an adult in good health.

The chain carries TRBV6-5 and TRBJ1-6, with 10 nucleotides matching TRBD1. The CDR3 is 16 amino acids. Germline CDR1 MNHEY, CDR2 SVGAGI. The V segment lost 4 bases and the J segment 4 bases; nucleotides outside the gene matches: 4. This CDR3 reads CASSSRQGAYNSPLHF. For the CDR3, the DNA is TGTGCCAGCAGTTCCCGACAGGGGGCATATAATTCACCCCTCCACTTT.

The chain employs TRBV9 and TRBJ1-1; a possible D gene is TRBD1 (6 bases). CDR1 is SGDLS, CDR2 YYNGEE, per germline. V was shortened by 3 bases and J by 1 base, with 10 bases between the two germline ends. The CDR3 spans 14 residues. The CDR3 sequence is CASSGTGPNTEAFF. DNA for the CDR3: TGTGCCAGCAGCGGTACAGGGCCGAACACTGAAGCTTTCTTT.

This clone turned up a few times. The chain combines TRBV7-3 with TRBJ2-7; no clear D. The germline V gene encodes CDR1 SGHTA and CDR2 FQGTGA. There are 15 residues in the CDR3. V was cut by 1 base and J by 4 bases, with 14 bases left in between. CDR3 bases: TGTGCCAGCAGCTTAAACGGGTATGGCAAATACGAGCAGTACTTC. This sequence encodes CASSLNGYGKYEQYF.

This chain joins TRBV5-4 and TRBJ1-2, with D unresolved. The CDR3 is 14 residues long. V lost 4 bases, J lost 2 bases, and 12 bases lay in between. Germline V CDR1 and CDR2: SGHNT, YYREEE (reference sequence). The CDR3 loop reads CASSPELDNYGYTF. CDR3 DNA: TGTGCCAGCAGCCCAGAATTGGACAACTATGGCTACACCTTC.

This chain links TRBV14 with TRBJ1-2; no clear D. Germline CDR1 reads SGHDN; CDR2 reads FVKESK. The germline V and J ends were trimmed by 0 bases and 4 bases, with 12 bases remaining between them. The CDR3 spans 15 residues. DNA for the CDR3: TGTGCCAGCAGCCAAGACGGAGGAGGTGGCTATGGCTACACCTTC. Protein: CASSQDGGGGYGYTF.

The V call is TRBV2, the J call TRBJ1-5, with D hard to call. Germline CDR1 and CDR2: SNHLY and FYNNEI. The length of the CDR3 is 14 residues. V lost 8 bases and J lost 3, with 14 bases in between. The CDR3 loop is CASWMGSLNQPQHF. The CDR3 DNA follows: TGTGCCAGCTGGATGGGCAGCCTCAATCAGCCCCAGCATTTT.

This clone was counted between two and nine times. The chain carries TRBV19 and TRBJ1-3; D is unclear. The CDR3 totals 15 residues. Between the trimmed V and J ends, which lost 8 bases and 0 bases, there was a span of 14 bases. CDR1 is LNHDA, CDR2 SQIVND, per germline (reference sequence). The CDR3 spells CASAGQLSSGNTIYF. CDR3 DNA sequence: TGTGCCAGTGCCGGGCAGCTGAGCTCTGGAAACACCATATATTTT. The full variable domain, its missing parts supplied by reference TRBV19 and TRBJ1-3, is DGGITQSPKYLFRKEGQNVTLSCEQNLNHDAMYWYRQDPGQGLRLIYYSQIVNDFQKGDIAEGYSVSREKKESFPLTVTSAQKNPTAFYLCASAGQLSSGNTIYFGEGSWLTVV.

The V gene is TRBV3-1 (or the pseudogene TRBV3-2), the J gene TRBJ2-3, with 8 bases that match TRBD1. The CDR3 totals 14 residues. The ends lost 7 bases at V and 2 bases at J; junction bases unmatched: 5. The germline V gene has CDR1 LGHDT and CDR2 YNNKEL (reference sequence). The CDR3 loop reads CASKAGGITDTQYF. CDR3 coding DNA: TGTGCCAGCAAGGCAGGGGGCATCACAGATACGCAGTATTTT.